This entry lists 20 T cell receptor beta chains sequenced from one sample in a study of cytomegalovirus exposure and HLA in healthy donors. The PCR used 60 Vbeta and 13 Jbeta primers. Using immunoSEQ multiplex PCR, the repertoire was profiled, and TCRdb retains in-frame clones only, with some absent. The data show about 160,000 clones, with approximately 79% seen just once and around 0.96% held by the top ten. Sequencing was carried out using PBMCs. The origin of the receptors is a woman between 45 and 65 years old in good health and CMV-seropositive.

This chain joins TRBV4-2 and TRBJ2-1; 11 bases map to TRBD2. V dropped 3 bases and J dropped 6; count of bases not matched to a gene: 4. Per the germline V gene, CDR1 is LGHNA and CDR2 is YNFKEQ. The CDR3 consists of 15 residues. In nucleotides, the CDR3 is TGTGCCAGCAGCCAGACTAGCGGGATGCTCAATGAGCAGTTCTTC. It encodes CASSQTSGMLNEQFF.

The chain uses TRBV2 and TRBJ1-1; 7 bases agree with TRBD1. There are 15 residues in the CDR3. J was trimmed by 0 bases and V by 6 bases; bases with no gene match: 7. Germline-derived CDR1 and CDR2 are SNHLY and FYNNEI. DNA for the CDR3: TGTGCCAGCAGCTTGGACAGGCGAGTGAACACTGAAGCTTTCTTT. Its protein is CASSLDRRVNTEAFF.

The V gene is TRBV18, the J gene TRBJ1-4, with D perhaps TRBD1 (6 bases). CDR1 KGHSH and CDR2 LQKENI come from the germline V gene. The CDR3 length is 14 residues. Trimming took 0 bases from V and 7 from J, leaving 9 bases between them. The CDR3 DNA follows: TGTGCCAGCTCACCACCTTCAGGGGTTGAAAAACTGTTTTTT. This encodes CASSPPSGVEKLFF.

The genes are TRBV7-2 and TRBJ2-3; TRBD2 is a possible D gene (7 bases). Germline V gene data show CDR1 as SGHTA and CDR2 as FQGNSA. Trimming stripped 3 bases from V and 2 bases from J, with 12 bases between. The CDR3 consists of 15 residues. The CDR3 bases are TGTGCCAGCAGCTTTTGGGGGGGGCACACAGATACGCAGTATTTT. This gives the protein CASSFWGGHTDTQYF. The full variable domain, completed using reference TRBV7-2 and TRBJ2-3, is GAGVSQSPSNKVTEKGKDVELRCDPISGHTALYWYRQSLGQGLEFLIYFQGNSAPDKSGLPSDRFSAERTGGSVSTLTIQRTQQEDSAVYLCASSFWGGHTDTQYFGPGTRLTVL.

The V and J genes are TRBV28 and TRBJ1-5; no clear D gene. The V gene lost 2 bases and the J gene lost 1 base, with 6 bases spanning the gap. The CDR3 spans 14 residues. Germline CDR1 reads MDHEN; CDR2 reads SYDVKM. The CDR3 loop is CASSLGHSNQPQHF. CDR3 DNA sequence: TGTGCCAGCAGTTTAGGGCACAGCAATCAGCCCCAGCATTTT.

This clone appeared once. The V and J genes are TRBV9 and TRBJ2-1, with D perhaps matching TRBD2 (7 bases). CDR3 length: 12 residues. CDR1 is SGDLS and CDR2 is YYNGEE in the germline V gene. The V gene lost 3 bases and the J gene lost 8 bases, with 9 bases spanning the gap. In DNA, the CDR3 is TGTGCCAGCAGCGCGGGGGGCCATGAGCAGTTCTTC. Translation gives CASSAGGHEQFF.

The gene calls are TRBV11-2 and TRBJ1-1; D is unclear. The V gene's germline CDR1 is SGHAT and CDR2 FQNNGV. Trimming removed 7 bases from V and 7 bases from J, with 10 bases in between. The CDR3 runs to 11 residues. The CDR3, as DNA: TGTGCCAGCACCACTGTTGGTGAAGCTTTCTTT. It codes for CASTTVGEAFF.

The rearrangement uses TRBV6-5 and TRBJ1-2, with 7 bases that match TRBD1. V was pared by 0 bases and J by 7 bases, with 8 bases of the junction left unmatched. This CDR3 region has 15 residues. The germline V gene encodes CDR1 MNHEY and CDR2 SVGAGI. DNA of the CDR3: TGTGCCAGCAGTTACTCGTCGGGACAGTCAGGTGGCTACACCTTC. Translating gives CASSYSSGQSGGYTF.

The DNA of the CDR3 is TGTGCCAGCAGTGACGACAGGGGACGCGTCTATGGCTACACCTTC. Amino acids: CASSDDRGRVYGYTF. The rearrangement links TRBV2 to TRBJ1-2, with 8 bases lining up with TRBD1. The J segment lost 4 bases and the V segment lost 3 bases, leaving 7 bases of the junction unmatched. In germline, CDR1 is SNHLY, CDR2 FYNNEI. The CDR3 runs to 15 residues.

J is TRBJ2-7 and V is TRBV30; 8 nucleotides agree with TRBD2. Germline V lookup: CDR1 GTSNPN, CDR2 SVGIG (reference sequence). After removal of 0 bases from V and 3 bases from J, the junction contained 4 bases not matched to a gene. The CDR3 is 14 residues long. Here the CDR3 reads CAWSVGGGNYEQYF. The CDR3 DNA reads TGTGCCTGGAGTGTCGGGGGGGGGAACTACGAGCAGTACTTC. Looking up the rest from reference TRBV30 and TRBJ2-7 gives the full variable domain: SQTIHQWPATLVQPVGSPLSLECTVEGTSNPNLYWYRQAAGRGLQLLFYSVGIGQISSEVPQNLSASRPQDRQFILSSKKLLLSDSGFYLCAWSVGGGNYEQYFGPGTRLTVT.

The chain combines TRBV7-9 with TRBJ2-1, with 8 bases lining up with TRBD2. V lost 3 bases and J lost 5; bases outside the gene matches: 3. Germline-derived CDR1 and CDR2 are SEHNR and FQNEAQ (reference sequence). This CDR3 has 14 residues. The CDR3 sequence is CASSFSGGNNEQFF. CDR3 sequence (DNA): TGTGCCAGCAGCTTCAGCGGGGGTAACAATGAGCAGTTCTTC.

This chain connects TRBV15 to TRBJ2-3; 8 nucleotides match TRBD2. The length of the CDR3 is 14 residues. Germline-derived CDR1 and CDR2 are LNHNV and YYDKDF (reference sequence). J was trimmed by 4 bases and V by 0 bases; bases with no gene match: 0. The CDR3 is CATSRETSADTQYF. As DNA, the CDR3 is TGTGCCACCAGCAGAGAGACTAGCGCAGATACGCAGTATTTT.

J is TRBJ2-5 and V is TRBV29-1; D possibly corresponds to TRBD2 (5 bases). V lost 5 bases and J lost 3, with 13 bases in between. Germline CDR1 reads SQVTM; CDR2 reads ANQGSEA. This CDR3 region has 13 residues. The DNA for the CDR3 is TGCAGCGTTCGGGGTCGGGAAAAAGAGACCCAGTACTTC. This sequence encodes CSVRGREKETQYF.

This rearrangement joins TRBV6-5 to TRBJ2-1; D possibly corresponds to TRBD1 (6 bases). With 7 bases removed from V and 2 bases from J, the gap between germline ends came to 15 bases. CDR3 length: 15 amino acids. In germline, CDR1 is MNHEY, CDR2 SVGAGI. Here the CDR3 reads CASTPGQGTYNEQFF. DNA for the CDR3: TGTGCCAGCACCCCTGGCCAGGGGACCTACAATGAGCAGTTCTTC.

This clone was seen once. The chain couples TRBV6-1 to TRBJ1-5; D remains ambiguous. Germline assignment: CDR1 MNHNS and CDR2 SASEGT. The CDR3 is made up of 14 amino acids. V gave up 7 bases and J gave up 3 bases, with 13 bases separating them. CDR3: CASKERADNQPQHF. The CDR3 DNA sequence: TGTGCCAGCAAAGAGCGGGCGGACAATCAGCCCCAGCATTTT.

J is TRBJ2-3 and V is TRBV5-4, with 10 positions matching TRBD2. The germline V gene encodes CDR1 SGHNT and CDR2 YYREEE (reference sequence). CDR3 size: 16 residues. With V trimmed by 3 bases and J by 1 base, 5 bases remained unmatched. CDR3 coding DNA: TGTGCCAGCAGCTCCGCCACTAGCGGGGGCACAGATACGCAGTATTTT. Translated: CASSSATSGGTDTQYF.

The chain uses TRBV13 and TRBJ1-6, with 7 nucleotides matching TRBD1. Germline CDR1 reads PRHDT; CDR2 reads FYEKMQ (reference sequence). V trimming: 4 bases; J trimming: 0 bases; junction bases outside the gene matches: 9. The CDR3 consists of 18 residues. In DNA, the CDR3 is TGTGCCAGCAGCTACAGACAGGGTGGGAGCTCCTATAATTCACCCCTCCACTTT. Translating it yields CASSYRQGGSSYNSPLHF.

This clone has just a few counts. The V and J genes are TRBV2 and TRBJ1-5; 9 nucleotides match TRBD1. The CDR3 runs to 16 residues. Germline V gives CDR1 SNHLY, CDR2 FYNNEI. The J segment lost 9 bases and the V segment lost 5 bases, leaving 14 bases of the junction unmatched. CDR3 protein: CASSQPLGQGNLPQHF. The CDR3 DNA is TGTGCCAGCAGTCAACCCCTGGGACAGGGAAACCTGCCCCAGCATTTT.

Regarding this clone: It is unclear where the CDR3 begins or ends on the DNA, so no DNA is shown, and the CDR3 is as TCRdb lists it. This rearrangement joins TRBV21-1 to TRBJ2-7; the tabulated D call, TRBD2, remains unverified against the DNA. TRBV21-1 is flagged as a pseudogene. Inclusive of both ends, the CDR3 amounts to 14 amino acids. CDR3 in amino acids: CARKYFGGGNEQYF.

The V call is TRBV10-3, the J call TRBJ1-1, with 9 bases fitting TRBD1. With V trimmed by 6 bases and J by 4 bases, 6 bases remained unmatched. The CDR3 spans 14 residues. Germline CDR1 ENHRY, CDR2 SYGVKD. The CDR3 sequence: CAIRPDRGSTEAFF. The CDR3 DNA is TGTGCCATCAGGCCTGACAGGGGGAGCACTGAAGCTTTCTTT.